Below are 3 T cell receptor beta chains sequenced from a single sample in a study of T cell clonality in common variable immunodeficiency. Profiled with immunoSEQ multiplex PCR; TCRdb holds only in-frame clones, not every one. The repertoire yields roughly 42,000 clones, none seen only once; the top ten contain about 2.2%. The sequencing sample was made of peripheral blood mononuclear cells. The receptors originated from a person aged 18-70 years in good health.

This clone was seen ten or more times. The CDR3 loop is CASSLVQGGTGELFF. The DNA read from the CDR3 is TGTGCCAGCAGCTTAGTGCAGGGCGGCACCGGGGAG. V is TRBV7-8 and J is TRBJ2-2, with D tentatively TRBD1 (5 bases). The read ends 3 residues before the CDR3 terminus; that terminus is restored from the germline J gene. CDR3 size: 15 residues. Germline V CDR1 and CDR2: SGHVS, FQNEAQ. V lost 1 base and J lost 4, with 10 bases in between.

This clone was seen repeatedly, ten times or more. The read gets to within 3 residues of the CDR3 end, and the germline J gene fills in the rest. This rearrangement joins TRBV5-1 to TRBJ2-3; 9 positions agree with TRBD2. The germline CDR1 and CDR2 sequences are SGHRS and YFSETQ. J was trimmed by 4 bases and V by 4 bases; bases with no gene match: 10. This CDR3 has 16 residues. Incomplete CDR3 DNA: TGCGCCAGCAGCCCACAAGCGGGAGGTCGTCCAGATACG. Residues: CASSPQAGGRPDT. The complete CDR3 protein is CASSPQAGGRPDTQYF.

This clone was observed at least ten times. The CDR3 end falls 3 residues outside the read, so it is completed with the germline J gene. The same CDR3 also results from other DNA sequences found in this sample. The J gene is TRBJ2-3, the V gene TRBV5-1; D possibly corresponds to TRBD1 (5 bases). V gave up 3 bases and J gave up 0 bases, with 8 bases separating them. This CDR3 comprises 14 residues. Germline values: CDR1 SGHRS, CDR2 YFSETQ. Partial CDR3 DNA: TGCGCCAGCAGCTCAGGACACAGCACAGATACG. Its protein product is CASSSGHSTDT. From start to end, the CDR3 is CASSSGHSTDTQYF.